The clone carrying this TCR beta chain was observed at least ten times. Its antigen is currently unknown. The germline gives CDR1 SQVTM, CDR2 ANQGSEA. This CDR3 region has 14 residues. With 0 bases removed from V and 1 base from J, the gap between germline ends came to 9 bases. These data originate in a study of T cells in Graves' hyperthyroidism and ophthalmopathy. Whole-study context: Peripheral blood sampling occurred at initial diagnosis, before any treatment. Notes on the study in general: Blood also contained most expanded thyroid clonotypes above 0.001.

From RNA transcripts, TCR beta CDR3 regions were amplified. First-round RT-PCR with HTBI primers amplified the TCR CDR3 region. TCRdb processed the multiplex PCR reads anew with MiXCR; each CDR3 protein has one entry. The sample has about half a million distinct CDR3 sequences; 15% to 20% are singletons. Isolation of PBMCs was performed on around 9.8 ml fresh peripheral blood. The chain recombines TRBV29-1 with TRBJ1-1; D uncertain. Material for sequencing was blood. The origin of this receptor is a woman in her twenties or thirties with Graves' ophthalmopathy. CDR3 residues: CSVEEQRGNTEAFF. The CDR3 DNA sequence: TGCAGCGTTGAAGAACAGAGAGGGAACACTGAAGCTTTCTTT.